This is a list of T cell receptor beta chains from one sample in a study of blood T cells in healthy people across ages. TCRdb reprocessed the 5' RACE reads with MiXCR, giving one entry per CDR3 protein. The table lists 600,000 or so distinct CDR3 sequences, around 48% of them singletons. Sample: blood. These receptors were collected from a man aged 80 or over in good health. CDR3s include the opening cysteine and the closing phenylalanine or tryptophan. D genes are given only for firm matches. A row's size may be missing; if present it is once, few, many or a size class.

>TRBJ2-5|NA|NA|TRBV7-2|15
CASSPPTGLQETQYF
TGTGCCAGCAGCCCGCCGACAGGCCTACAAGAGACCCAGTACTTC
>TRBJ1-2|NA|NA|TRBV14|11
CASRSVGGYTF
TGTGCCAGCAGGTCCGTGGGTGGCTACACCTTC
>TRBJ2-1|NA|TRBD1|TRBV27|16
CASRSLGTGPPGEQFF
TGTGCCAGCCGATCCCTGGGGACAGGCCCTCCGGGTGAGCAGTTCTTC
>TRBJ2-3|NA|NA|TRBV20-1|18
CSARDSGRSEPSTDTQYF
TGCAGTGCTAGAGATAGTGGTCGGTCAGAGCCTAGCACAGATACGCAGTATTTT
>TRBJ2-5|NA|NA|TRBV4-1|18
CASSQEPFGTYSQETQYF
TGCGCCAGCAGCCAAGAGCCCTTTGGGACCTACTCGCAAGAGACCCAGTACTTC
>TRBJ2-1|NA|TRBD1|TRBV7-9|15
CASSRTGGKDNEQFF
TGTGCCAGCAGCAGGACAGGCGGCAAGGACAATGAGCAGTTCTTC
>TRBJ2-7|NA|NA|TRBV20-1|15
CSARDPGQGGNEQYF
TGCAGTGCTAGAGATCCGGGGCAGGGGGGCAATGAGCAGTACTTC
>TRBJ2-3|NA|TRBD2|TRBV4-1|17
CASGQDSTSGRPDTQYF
TGCGCCAGCGGCCAGGATTCTACTAGCGGGAGGCCCGATACGCAGTATTTT
>TRBJ2-1|few|NA|TRBV7-3|14
CASSLGGVNNEQFF
TGTGCCAGCAGCTTAGGAGGGGTTAACAATGAGCAGTTCTTC
>TRBJ2-5|NA|NA|TRBV30|14
CAWSVQGIQETQYF
TGTGCCTGGAGTGTACAAGGGATCCAAGAGACCCAGTACTTC
>TRBJ2-4|NA|NA|TRBV28|10
CASLGEIQYF
TGTGCCAGCCTCGGGGAGATCCAGTACTTC
>TRBJ2-1|few|NA|TRBV7-9|19
CASSSLAGWGLRGYNEQFF
TGTGCCAGCAGCTCATTAGCTGGATGGGGGTTGAGGGGCTACAATGAGCAGTTCTTC
>TRBJ2-4|NA|NA|TRBV11-1|13
CASSLDRPNIQYF
TGTGCCAGCAGCTTAGATAGGCCCAACATTCAGTACTTC
>TRBJ2-3|NA|NA|TRBV12-3/TRBV12-4|15
CASSLGNPTGDTQYF
TGTGCCAGCAGTTTAGGGAACCCGACGGGAGATACGCAGTATTTT
>TRBJ1-3|NA|NA|TRBV6-2/TRBV6-3|16
CASGQPTRPAENTIYF
TGTGCCAGCGGGCAACCGACTCGCCCTGCGGAAAACACCATATATTTT
>TRBJ1-5|NA|NA|TRBV4-3|16
CASSQDLTASNQPQHF
TGCGCCAGCAGCCAAGACTTGACAGCTAGCAATCAGCCCCAGCATTTT
>TRBJ2-5|few|TRBD1|TRBV5-1|15
CASSLAGTVQETQYF
TGCGCCAGCAGCTTGGCCGGGACAGTCCAAGAGACCCAGTACTTC
>TRBJ2-7|NA|NA|TRBV6-2/TRBV6-3|14
CASSVLGSTREQYF
TGTGCCAGCAGTGTCCTCGGGTCAACGAGGGAGCAGTACTTC
>TRBJ2-1|NA|TRBD1|TRBV9|16
CASSVAGTGVGNEQFF
TGTGCCAGCAGCGTGGCCGGGACAGGGGTTGGGAATGAGCAGTTCTTC
>TRBJ2-7|few|NA|TRBV10-1|13
CASSQPGVYEQYF
TGCGCCAGCAGCCAACCAGGGGTCTACGAGCAGTACTTC
>TRBJ1-2|few|TRBD1|TRBV29-1|11
CSVGTGYGYTF
TGCAGCGTTGGGACAGGTTATGGCTACACCTTC
>TRBJ2-1|few|TRBD2|TRBV5-1|14
CATMTSGGPGEQFF
TGCGCCACCATGACTAGCGGGGGGCCAGGGGAGCAGTTCTTC
>TRBJ2-5|few|NA|TRBV7-9|16
CASSSQGRGLQETQYF
TGTGCCAGCAGCTCGCAGGGCAGGGGCCTCCAAGAGACCCAGTACTTC
>TRBJ2-7|NA|NA|TRBV29-1|12
CCGRTDYNEQYF
TGCTGCGGGCGAACAGACTACAATGAGCAGTACTTC
>TRBJ2-1|NA|NA|TRBV3-1|15
CASSQVGTSEETQFF
TGTGCCAGCAGCCAAGTCGGGACTTCCGAAGAGACCCAGTTCTTC
>TRBJ1-1|few|NA|TRBV6-6|15
CASSYQPEANTEAFF
TGTGCCAGCAGTTACCAGCCCGAAGCGAACACTGAAGCTTTCTTT
>TRBJ2-3|NA|TRBD1|TRBV20-1|15
CSARPDRGHADTQYF
TGCAGTGCTAGGCCGGACAGGGGGCACGCAGATACGCAGTATTTT
>TRBJ2-5|NA|NA|TRBV20-1|16
CSARSIREGAGETQYF
TGCAGTGCCAGATCAATTCGGGAGGGGGCTGGAGAGACCCAGTACTTC
>TRBJ2-5|few|TRBD1|TRBV10-1|15
CASSETTGGTETQYF
TGCGCCAGCAGTGAAACGACAGGGGGCACAGAGACCCAGTACTTC
>TRBJ2-6|few|TRBD2|TRBV5-1|17
CASSRGLGTSGANVLTF
TGCGCCAGCAGTCGTGGACTAGGAACGTCTGGGGCCAACGTCCTGACTTTC
>TRBJ2-5|once|NA|TRBV3-1|12
CASSQIQETQYF
TGTGCCAGCAGCCAGATACAAGAGACCCAGTACTTC
>TRBJ2-1|medium-sized|TRBD2|TRBV6-5|18
CASSRRLAGGRTYNEQFF
TGTGCCAGCAGTCGACGACTAGCGGGAGGACGGACCTACAATGAGCAGTTCTTC
>TRBJ1-4|many|NA|TRBV20-1|15
CSASTEGGYNEKLFF
TGCAGTGCCTCGACAGAAGGCGGATATAATGAAAAACTGTTTTTT
>TRBJ2-5|few|TRBD1|TRBV29-1|13
CSDRGQGGETQYF
TGCAGCGACCGTGGACAGGGGGGAGAGACCCAGTACTTC
>TRBJ2-7|NA|NA|TRBV12-3/TRBV12-4|12
CASRFGTYEQYF
TGTGCCAGCAGATTTGGGACCTACGAGCAGTACTTC
>TRBJ2-5|NA|TRBD1|TRBV6-6|14
CASSYTGGQETQYF
TGTGCCAGCAGTTACACAGGGGGTCAGGAGACCCAGTACTTC
>TRBJ1-5|NA|TRBD1|TRBV2|18
CASSSGQTTRYSNQPQHF
TGTGCCAGCAGCTCGGGACAGACTACCAGATATAGCAATCAGCCCCAGCATTTT
>TRBJ2-3|few|TRBD1|TRBV12-3/TRBV12-4|15
CASSPGQENTDTQYF
TGTGCCAGCAGTCCAGGACAGGAGAACACAGATACGCAGTATTTT
>TRBJ1-5|NA|TRBD1|TRBV29-1|13
CSVRDRVGQPQHF
TGCAGCGTCCGGGACAGGGTTGGCCAGCCCCAGCATTTT
>TRBJ2-3|NA|TRBD1|TRBV7-9|13
CASSPTGGDTQYF
TGTGCCAGCAGCCCGACAGGGGGAGATACGCAGTATTTT
>TRBJ2-7|few|TRBD1|TRBV20-1|14
CSVSAGTGAYEQYF
TGCAGTGTTTCGGCTGGGACAGGGGCCTACGAGCAGTACTTC
>TRBJ1-4|NA|NA|TRBV21-1|15
CASSGSKGDGEKLFF
TGTGCCAGCAGCGGGAGCAAAGGGGATGGTGAAAAACTGTTTTTT
>TRBJ1-5|NA|NA|TRBV6-6|14
CASRLTGSNQPQHF
TGTGCCAGCAGGTTGACAGGTAGCAATCAGCCCCAGCATTTT
>TRBJ2-1|NA|NA|TRBV9|13
CASSFQGSHEQFF
TGTGCCAGCAGCTTCCAGGGTTCCCATGAGCAGTTCTTC
>TRBJ2-5|NA|TRBD2|TRBV4-1|15
CASSGDPGLGETQYF
TGCGCCAGCAGCGGCGACCCGGGACTAGGAGAGACCCAGTACTTC
>TRBJ2-7|few|NA|TRBV10-3|11
CATKDSYEQYF
TGTGCCACCAAGGACTCCTACGAGCAGTACTTC
>TRBJ1-1|NA|TRBD1|TRBV20-1|13
CSAGGTVNTEAFF
TGCAGTGCTGGAGGGACAGTGAACACTGAAGCTTTCTTT
>TRBJ2-5|NA|NA|TRBV7-8|14
CASSPRGPQETQYF
TGTGCCAGCAGCCCCCGGGGCCCTCAAGAGACCCAGTACTTC
>TRBJ2-1|NA|TRBD2|TRBV30|15
CAWSVRASGHNEQFF
TGTGCCTGGAGTGTAAGGGCTAGCGGGCACAATGAGCAGTTCTTC
>TRBJ2-4|NA|TRBD2|TRBV7-9|15
CASSLRTSGSGEQYF
TGTGCCAGCAGCTTACGGACGAGCGGGAGTGGAGAGCAGTACTTC